The 12 T cell receptor beta chains below all came from one sample that was sequenced in a study of T cell responses to AZD1222 COVID-19 vaccine. Generated by immunoSEQ multiplex PCR, the TCRdb table keeps only in-frame clones and is missing some. Of some 130,000 clones listed, over 80% were seen once; the top ten hold 2.5% to 4%. The starting material was peripheral blood, obtained 28 days after the second AZD1222 dose. These receptors were collected from an adult who received the AZD1222 COVID-19 vaccine.

The J gene is TRBJ2-1, the V gene TRBV11-2, with 11 bases matching TRBD2. V shed 1 base, J shed 1 base, and the junction held 3 bases outside the gene matches. The length of the CDR3 is 17 residues. The germline gives CDR1 SGHAT, CDR2 FQNNGV. CDR3 bases: TGTGCCAGCAGCTTAGGCACTAGCGGGAGTTCCTACAATGAGCAGTTCTTC. Protein sequence: CASSLGTSGSSYNEQFF.

The chain couples TRBV30 to TRBJ1-5; D uncertain. The CDR3 loop spans 12 amino acids. CDR1 is GTSNPN and CDR2 is SVGIG in the germline V gene (reference sequence). V shed 5 bases and J shed 7 bases, with 12 bases lying between them. CDR3 amino acids: CAWALPPQPQHF. CDR3 DNA: TGTGCCTGGGCCCTACCCCCCCAGCCCCAGCATTTT.

V and J are TRBV19 and TRBJ1-1, with D unresolved. Trimming stripped 8 bases from V and 8 bases from J, with 15 bases between. CDR1 and CDR2 (germline): LNHDA, SQIVND (reference sequence). The CDR3 is 12 amino acids. The CDR3, as DNA: TGTGCCAGTGGTCATAGGGCAGCCGAAGCTTTCTTT. It codes for CASGHRAAEAFF.

The V gene is TRBV28, the J gene TRBJ1-5, with 7 nucleotides matching TRBD1. The length of the CDR3 is 13 residues. V shed 6 bases, J shed 11 bases, and the junction held 10 bases outside the gene matches. CDR1 is MDHEN, CDR2 SYDVKM, per germline. The DNA for the CDR3 is TGTGCCAGCAGCCGGGACAGCACTATAGCCCAGCATTTT. As protein: CASSRDSTIAQHF. Variable domain in full (rest from reference TRBV28 and TRBJ1-5): DVKVTQSSRYLVKRTGEKVFLECVQDMDHENMFWYRQDPGLGLRLIYFSYDVKMKEKGDIPEGYSVSREKKERFSLILESASTNQTSMYLCASSRDSTIAQHFGDGTRLSIL.

The genes are TRBV30 and TRBJ2-5; the D gene is possibly TRBD2 (6 bases). The V gene lost 0 bases and the J gene lost 3 bases, with 11 bases spanning the gap. The germline V gene has CDR1 GTSNPN and CDR2 SVGIG (reference sequence). The CDR3 is 14 amino acids. CDR3 sequence (DNA): TGTGCCTGGAGTGTGGGGGGATCGGAAGAGACCCAGTACTTC. It is translated as CAWSVGGSEETQYF.

V is TRBV4-3 and J is TRBJ1-2; possibly TRBD1 for D (5 bases). The CDR3 extends over 14 amino acids. Trimming took 0 bases from V and 7 from J, leaving 12 bases between them. The germline V gene encodes CDR1 LGHNA and CDR2 YSLEER. The CDR3 sequence is CASSQDGGTIGYTF. In nucleotides, the CDR3 is TGCGCCAGCAGCCAAGATGGGGGGACTATTGGCTACACCTTC.

This clone is a singleton in its sample. V usage is TRBV19 and J usage is TRBJ1-5; TRBD1 matches at 9 bases. V shed 5 bases and J 0 bases; nucleotides not matched to a gene: 5. This CDR3 is 16 amino acids long. The germline V gene encodes CDR1 LNHDA and CDR2 SQIVND (reference sequence). The CDR3 loop is CASSVYRGPSNQPQHF. The CDR3 coding sequence is TGTGCCAGTAGTGTTTACAGGGGGCCTAGCAATCAGCCCCAGCATTTT.

The J gene is TRBJ1-2, the V gene TRBV7-9, with D maybe TRBD1 (5 bases). Germline V lookup: CDR1 SEHNR, CDR2 FQNEAQ (reference sequence). This CDR3 is 15 amino acids long. Trimming left V 5 bases short and J 0 bases short, with 13 bases between. CDR3 residues: CASSPMGGANYGYTF. The CDR3, as DNA: TGTGCCAGCAGCCCTATGGGGGGAGCTAACTATGGCTACACCTTC.

This clone was seen a single time. This sequence joins TRBV29-1 and TRBJ1-1; D is ambiguous. The CDR3 runs 12 residues. CDR1 is SQVTM and CDR2 is ANQGSEA in the germline V gene. Trimming cost V 0 bases and J 7 bases, with 9 bases left between them. Here the CDR3 reads CSVEERGNEAFF. The CDR3 nucleotides are TGCAGCGTTGAAGAAAGAGGAAATGAAGCTTTCTTT.

This clone was recorded once. The genes are TRBV9 and TRBJ2-2; 8 bases line up with TRBD2. The CDR3 runs to 16 residues. J was trimmed by 4 bases and V by 0 bases; bases with no gene match: 5. Germline loops: CDR1 SGDLS, CDR2 YYNGEE. CDR3 coding DNA: TGTGCCAGCAGCGTAGATGACGGGAGGGTCACCGGGGAGCTGTTTTTT. Its protein is CASSVDDGRVTGELFF.

The chain joins TRBV5-4 to TRBJ1-6; D is unresolved. Between the trimmed V and J ends, which lost 4 bases and 0 bases, there was a span of 14 bases. The CDR3 is 17 residues long. Germline CDR1 and CDR2: SGHNT and YYREEE (reference sequence). CDR3 loop: CASSGDTPSSYNSPLHF. DNA for the CDR3: TGTGCCAGCAGCGGAGACACCCCGAGCTCCTATAATTCACCCCTCCACTTT.

This sequence joins TRBV28 and TRBJ1-1, with D uncertain. Trimming left V 5 bases short and J 1 base short, with 11 bases between. CDR1 MDHEN and CDR2 SYDVKM come from the germline V gene. The CDR3 totals 14 residues. CDR3 region: CASSVAIPNTEAFF. CDR3 sequence (DNA): TGTGCCAGCAGTGTCGCCATACCGAACACTGAAGCTTTCTTT.